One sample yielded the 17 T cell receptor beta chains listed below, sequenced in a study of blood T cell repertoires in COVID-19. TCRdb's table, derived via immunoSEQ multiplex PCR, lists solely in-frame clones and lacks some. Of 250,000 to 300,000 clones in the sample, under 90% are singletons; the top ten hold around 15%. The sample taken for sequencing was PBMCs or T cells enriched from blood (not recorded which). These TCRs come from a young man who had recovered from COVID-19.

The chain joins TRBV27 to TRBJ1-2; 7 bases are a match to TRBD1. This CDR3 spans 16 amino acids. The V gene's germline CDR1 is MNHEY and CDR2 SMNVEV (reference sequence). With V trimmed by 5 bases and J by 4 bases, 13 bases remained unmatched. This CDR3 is CASSPWGRQGSYGYTF. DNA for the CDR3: TGTGCCAGCAGTCCCTGGGGGCGACAGGGATCCTATGGCTACACCTTC.

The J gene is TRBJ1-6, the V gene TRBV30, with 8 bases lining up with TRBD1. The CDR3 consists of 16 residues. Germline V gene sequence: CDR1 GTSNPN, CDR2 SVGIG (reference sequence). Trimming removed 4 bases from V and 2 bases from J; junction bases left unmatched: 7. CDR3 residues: CAWMAGGTPYNSPLHF. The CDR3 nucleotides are TGTGCCTGGATGGCAGGGGGCACCCCCTATAATTCACCCCTCCACTTT.

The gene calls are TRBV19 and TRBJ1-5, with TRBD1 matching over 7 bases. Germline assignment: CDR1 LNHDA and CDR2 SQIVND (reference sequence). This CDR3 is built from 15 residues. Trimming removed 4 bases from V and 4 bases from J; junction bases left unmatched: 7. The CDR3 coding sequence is TGTGCCAGTAGTACCGGGACAGAATTAAATCAGCCCCAGCATTTT. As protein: CASSTGTELNQPQHF.

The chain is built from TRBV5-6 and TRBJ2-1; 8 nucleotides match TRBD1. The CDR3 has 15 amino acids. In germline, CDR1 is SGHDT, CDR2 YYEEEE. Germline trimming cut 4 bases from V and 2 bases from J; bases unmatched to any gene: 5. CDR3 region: CASSRDRGAYNEQFF. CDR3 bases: TGTGCCAGCAGCCGAGACAGGGGCGCCTACAATGAGCAGTTCTTC.

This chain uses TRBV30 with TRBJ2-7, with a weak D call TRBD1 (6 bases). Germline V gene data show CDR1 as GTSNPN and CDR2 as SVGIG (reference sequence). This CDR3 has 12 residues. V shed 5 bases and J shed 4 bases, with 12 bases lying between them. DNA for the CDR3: TGTGCCTGGGGGAGTCAGGGGTACGAGCAGTACTTC. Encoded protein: CAWGSQGYEQYF.

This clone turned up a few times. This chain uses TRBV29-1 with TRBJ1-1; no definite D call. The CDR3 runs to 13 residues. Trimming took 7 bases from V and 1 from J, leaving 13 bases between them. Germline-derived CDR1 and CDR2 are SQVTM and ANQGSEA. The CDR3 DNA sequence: TGCAGCGCCGGCGGCCAGGCGAACACTGAAGCTTTCTTT. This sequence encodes CSAGGQANTEAFF.

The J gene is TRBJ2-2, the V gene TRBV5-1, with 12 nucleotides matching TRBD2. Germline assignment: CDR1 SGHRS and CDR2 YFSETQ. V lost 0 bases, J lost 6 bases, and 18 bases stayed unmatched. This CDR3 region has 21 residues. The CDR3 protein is CASSLDTGGLAGFLWAGELFF. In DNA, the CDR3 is TGCGCCAGCAGCTTGGATACAGGCGGACTAGCGGGATTTCTCTGGGCCGGGGAGCTGTTTTTT.

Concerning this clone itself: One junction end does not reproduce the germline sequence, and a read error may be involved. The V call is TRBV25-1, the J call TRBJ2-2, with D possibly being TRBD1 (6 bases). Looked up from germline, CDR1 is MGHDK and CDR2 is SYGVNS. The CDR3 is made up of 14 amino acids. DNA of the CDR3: TGTGCCAGCAGTGAAGACAGGCCGACCGGGAAGCTGTTTTTT. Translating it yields CASSEDRPTGKLFF. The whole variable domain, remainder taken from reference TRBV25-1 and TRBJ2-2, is EADIYQTPRYLVIGTGKKITLECSQTMGHDKMYWYQQDPGMELHLIHYSYGVNSTEKGDLSSESTVSRIRTEHFPLTLESARPSHTSQYLCASSEDRPTGKLFFGEGSRLTVL.

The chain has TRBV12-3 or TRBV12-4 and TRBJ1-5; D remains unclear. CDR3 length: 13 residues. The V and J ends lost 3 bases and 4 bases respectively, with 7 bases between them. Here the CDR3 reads CASSFWENQPQHF. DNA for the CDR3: TGTGCCAGCAGTTTCTGGGAGAATCAGCCCCAGCATTTT.

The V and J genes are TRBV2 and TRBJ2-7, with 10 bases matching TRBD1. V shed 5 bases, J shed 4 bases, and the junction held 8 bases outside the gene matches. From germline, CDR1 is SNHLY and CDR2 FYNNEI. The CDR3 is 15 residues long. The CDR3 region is CASSPDRGLKYEQYF. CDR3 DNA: TGTGCCAGCAGTCCCGACAGGGGGCTTAAGTACGAGCAGTACTTC.

The CDR3 DNA sequence: TGTGCCAGCAGCCAAGGGGGCAGCTCCTACAATGAGCAGTTCTTC. It codes for CASSQGGSSYNEQFF. This sequence joins TRBV14 and TRBJ2-1; TRBD1 is a possible D gene (5 bases). CDR1 and CDR2 from the germline V gene are SGHDN and FVKESK. The germline V and J ends were trimmed by 1 base and 0 bases, with 7 bases remaining between them. The CDR3 runs to 15 residues.

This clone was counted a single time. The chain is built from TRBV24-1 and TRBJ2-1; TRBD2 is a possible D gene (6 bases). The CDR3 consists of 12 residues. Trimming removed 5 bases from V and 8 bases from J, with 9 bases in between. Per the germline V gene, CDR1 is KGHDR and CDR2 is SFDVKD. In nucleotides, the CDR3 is TGTGCCACCAGTGGGCTAGCGCATGAGCAGTTCTTC. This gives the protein CATSGLAHEQFF.

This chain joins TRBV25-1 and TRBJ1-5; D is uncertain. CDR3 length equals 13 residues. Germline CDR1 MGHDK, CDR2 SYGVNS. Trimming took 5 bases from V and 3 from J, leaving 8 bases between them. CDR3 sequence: CASSMRSNQPQHF. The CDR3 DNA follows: TGTGCCAGCAGTATGCGGTCCAATCAGCCCCAGCATTTT.

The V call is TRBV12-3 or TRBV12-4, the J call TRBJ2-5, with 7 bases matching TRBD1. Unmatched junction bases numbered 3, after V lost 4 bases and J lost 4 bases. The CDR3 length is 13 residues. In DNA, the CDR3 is TGTGCCAGCAGTTCTAACAGGGGAGAGACCCAGTACTTC. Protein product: CASSSNRGETQYF.

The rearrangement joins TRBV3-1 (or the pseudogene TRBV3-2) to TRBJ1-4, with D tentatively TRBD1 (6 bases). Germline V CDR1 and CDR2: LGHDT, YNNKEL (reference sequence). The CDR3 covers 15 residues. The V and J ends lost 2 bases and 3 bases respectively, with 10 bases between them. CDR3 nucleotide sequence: TGTGCCAGCAGCCAAACAGGGAACCCTAATGAAAAACTGTTTTTT. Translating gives CASSQTGNPNEKLFF.

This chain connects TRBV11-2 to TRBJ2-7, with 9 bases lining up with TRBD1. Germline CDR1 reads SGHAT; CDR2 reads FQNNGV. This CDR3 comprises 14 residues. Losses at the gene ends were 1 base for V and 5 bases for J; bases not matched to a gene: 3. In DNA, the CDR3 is TGTGCCAGCAGCTTAGGGACAGGGGCCCACGAGCAGTACTTC. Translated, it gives CASSLGTGAHEQYF.

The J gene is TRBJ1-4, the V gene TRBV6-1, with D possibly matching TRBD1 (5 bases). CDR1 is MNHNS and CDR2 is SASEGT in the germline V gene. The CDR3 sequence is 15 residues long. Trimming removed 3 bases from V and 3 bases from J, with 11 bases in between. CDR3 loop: CASSDTGHANEKLFF. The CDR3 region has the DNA TGTGCCAGCAGTGACACAGGTCACGCTAATGAAAAACTGTTTTTT.